This T cell receptor beta chain was sequenced in a study of molecular identifiers for immune sequencing clone quantification. Naive CD8 T cells were sorted as CD8+CD4-CCR7+CD45RA+. TCRdb passed the PCR reads through MiXCR, listing each CDR3 protein once. This sample carries approximately 550,000 distinct CDR3 sequences, about 22% of them seen once, and the ten largest clones take about 0.78%. This clonotype showed up just a few times. Trimming took 0 bases from V and 0 from J; bases not matched to a gene: 5. CDR3 length equals 17 residues. Germline assignment: CDR1 MNHNY and CDR2 SVGAGI (reference sequence).

This sequence joins TRBV6-6 and TRBJ1-1; TRBD1 matches 9 bases. The sequence was obtained from a human donor in good health. Some libraries in this study had Jurkat cell RNA spiked in. Sequenced material: naive CD8+ T cells from blood, with Jurkat cell RNA spiked in. Subset reported: FACS-sorted CD8+CD4-CCR7+CD45RA+ naive T cells. CDR3 sequence: CASSYSPGQGMNTEAFF. DNA of the CDR3: TGTGCCAGCAGTTACTCCCCGGGACAGGGAATGAACACTGAAGCTTTCTTT.